These 18 T cell receptor beta chains originate from one sample sequenced in a study of cytomegalovirus exposure and HLA in healthy donors. Both 60 Vbeta primers and 13 Jbeta primers went into the PCR. Clones were sequenced by immunoSEQ multiplex PCR, and TCRdb holds only the in-frame ones, with some missing. Here the sample spans 120,000 or so clones, roughly 80% being singletons. Material for sequencing was PBMCs. The source of these receptors is a woman between 40 and 55 years old in good health and CMV-seronegative.

J is TRBJ2-5 and V is TRBV29-1; possibly TRBD2 for D (6 bases). The CDR3 runs 12 residues. Germline assignment: CDR1 SQVTM and CDR2 ANQGSEA. V lost 5 bases to trimming and J lost 9 bases, with 16 bases between them. In nucleotides, the CDR3 is TGCAGCGTTCCAGGTCGCGGGGTGGCCCAGTACTTC. Translating it yields CSVPGRGVAQYF.

The genes are TRBV18 and TRBJ2-7; maybe TRBD2 (6 bases). The CDR3 is made up of 16 amino acids. Germline values: CDR1 KGHSH, CDR2 LQKENI. Trimming took 6 bases from V and 2 from J, leaving 20 bases between them. The CDR3, as DNA: TGTGCCAGCTCCGGACCCCTGGCGGAGGGTACCTACGAGCAGTACTTC. Residues: CASSGPLAEGTYEQYF.

Details on this clone: One end of the junction does not line up with germline, which may come from a read error. At the DNA level, this CDR3 is encoded by other sequences in the same sample as well. The chain couples TRBV18 to TRBJ2-2; 10 positions match TRBD2. CDR1 is KGHSH, CDR2 LQKENI, per germline. This CDR3 has 16 residues. The CDR3 nucleotides are TGTGCCAGCTCACCATCGGCTAGCGGGAGCATCGGGGAACTGTTTTTT. It translates to CASSPSASGSIGELFF. The full variable domain, in which reference TRBV18 and TRBJ2-2 provide the parts outside the CDR3, is NAGVMQNPRHLVRRRGQEARLRCSPMKGHSHVYWYRQLPEEGLKFMVYLQKENIIDESGMPKERFSAEFPKEGPSILRIQQVVRGDSAAYFCASSPSASGSIGELFFGEGSRLTVL.

The rearrangement uses TRBV28 and TRBJ2-3, with D maybe TRBD1 (5 bases). Trimming took 7 bases from V and 4 from J, leaving 12 bases between them. From germline, CDR1 is MDHEN and CDR2 SYDVKM. The CDR3 has 13 residues. CDR3 sequence reads: CASKNAGSDTQYF. The CDR3 nucleotides read TGTGCCAGCAAGAACGCAGGGTCAGATACGCAGTATTTT.

In DNA form, the CDR3 reads TGTGCCAGCAGTTTTGGTGCGCATGGCTACACCTTC. This sequence encodes CASSFGAHGYTF. The chain recombines TRBV28 with TRBJ1-2; D is ambiguous. CDR1 is MDHEN and CDR2 is SYDVKM in the germline V gene. The CDR3 has 12 residues. The germline V and J ends were trimmed by 3 bases and 6 bases, with 8 bases remaining between them.

The J gene is TRBJ2-5, the V gene TRBV5-4; no definite D call. Germline lookup yields CDR1 SGHNT and CDR2 YYREEE (reference sequence). This CDR3 has 11 residues. V lost 3 bases and J 5 bases, leaving 5 bases between the germline ends. CDR3 DNA sequence: TGTGCCAGCAGCTCCGCGGAGACCCAGTACTTC. This sequence encodes CASSSAETQYF.

The chain links TRBV5-6 to TRBJ1-2; D remains unclear. The CDR3 runs to 11 residues. V dropped 3 bases and J dropped 5 bases, with 5 bases sitting between them. Germline CDR1 SGHDT, CDR2 YYEEEE. Here the CDR3 DNA reads TGTGCCAGCAGCTACTCATATGGCTACACCTTC. Translating gives CASSYSYGYTF. Looking up the rest from reference TRBV5-6 and TRBJ1-2 gives the full variable domain: DAGVTQSPTHLIKTRGQQVTLRCSPKSGHDTVSWYQQALGQGPQFIFQYYEEEERQRGNFPDRFSGHQFPNYSSELNVNALLLGDSALYLCASSYSYGYTFGSGTRLTVV.

V gene TRBV6-5 combines with J gene TRBJ1-2, with D possibly matching TRBD1 (5 bases). Germline-derived CDR1 and CDR2 are MNHEY and SVGAGI. With 6 bases removed from V and 7 bases from J, the gap between germline ends came to 15 bases. The CDR3 contains 13 residues. Written as DNA, the CDR3 is TGTGCCAGCAGGTCAGGGACCGGGGGTGGCTACACCTTC. It translates to CASRSGTGGGYTF.

This chain connects TRBV7-8 to TRBJ2-3, with D unresolved. CDR3 length: 12 residues. Germline V gene lookup returns CDR1 SGHVS and CDR2 FQNEAQ. Trimming pared 5 bases from V and 7 bases from J, leaving 10 bases between. The chain's CDR3 is CASSESGYTQYF. In DNA form, the CDR3 reads TGTGCCAGCAGCGAATCCGGGTATACGCAGTATTTT.

The chain uses TRBV10-3 and TRBJ1-6, with TRBD1 matching 8 bases. The CDR3 is 16 amino acids. The germline gives CDR1 ENHRY, CDR2 SYGVKD. V lost 6 bases and J lost 10; bases outside the gene matches: 14. The CDR3 DNA reads TGTGCCATCAGCGGGACAGGCTTGGGGACGGGATCACCCCTCCACTTT. Residues: CAISGTGLGTGSPLHF.

The CDR3 coding sequence is TGTGCCAGCAGCGTTGGGGGAGGCCCGGGCAATGAGCAGTTCTTC. This translates into CASSVGGGPGNEQFF. This chain connects TRBV9 to TRBJ2-1; D possibly corresponds to TRBD2 (6 bases). V shed 2 bases and J shed 6 bases, with 15 bases lying between them. Per the germline V gene, CDR1 is SGDLS and CDR2 is YYNGEE. There are 15 residues in the CDR3. Together with reference TRBV9 and TRBJ2-1, the CDR3 gives the full variable domain: DSGVTQTPKHLITATGQRVTLRCSPRSGDLSVYWYQQSLDQGLQFLIQYYNGEERAKGNILERFSAQQFPDLHSELNLSSLELGDSALYFCASSVGGGPGNEQFFGPGTRLTVL.

The J gene is TRBJ1-5, the V gene TRBV27; D perhaps matches TRBD1 (6 bases). The CDR3 is 13 residues long. V lost 6 bases to trimming and J lost 6 bases, with 12 bases between them. From germline, CDR1 is MNHEY and CDR2 SMNVEV (reference sequence). The CDR3 DNA is TGTGCCAGCAGAGACAGGATAGGTCAGCCCCAGCATTTT. Translated: CASRDRIGQPQHF.

In its sample, this clone was seen a few times. The rearrangement links TRBV7-2 to TRBJ2-7; 12 bases are a match to TRBD2. Germline V gives CDR1 SGHTA, CDR2 FQGNSA. J gave up 1 base and V 5 bases, and 3 bases lay outside the gene matches. There are 15 residues in the CDR3. CDR3 nucleotides: TGTGCCAGCAGCCCAGGGACTAGCGGGTCCTACGAGCAGTACTTC. The encoded protein is CASSPGTSGSYEQYF. Using reference TRBV7-2 and TRBJ2-7 for the parts outside the CDR3, the full variable domain is GAGVSQSPSNKVTEKGKDVELRCDPISGHTALYWYRQSLGQGLEFLIYFQGNSAPDKSGLPSDRFSAERTGGSVSTLTIQRTQQEDSAVYLCASSPGTSGSYEQYFGPGTRLTVT.

The rearrangement joins TRBV11-3 to TRBJ2-3, with 7 bases fitting TRBD2. The CDR3 is 15 residues long. The ends lost 1 base at V and 4 bases at J; junction bases unmatched: 5. Germline-derived CDR1 and CDR2 are SGHNT and YENEEA. CDR3 region: CASSLGAGAADTQYF. Here the CDR3 DNA reads TGTGCCAGCAGCTTAGGTGCGGGAGCGGCAGATACGCAGTATTTT. The full variable domain, its missing parts supplied by reference TRBV11-3 and TRBJ2-3, is EAGVVQSPRYKIIEKKQPVAFWCNPISGHNTLYWYLQNLGQGPELLIRYENEEAVDDSQLPKDRFSAERLKGVDSTLKIQPAELGDSAVYLCASSLGAGAADTQYFGPGTRLTVL.

This clone came up a few times. The CDR3 is CATSTRVGNQPQHF. The CDR3 DNA sequence: TGTGCCACCAGCACTCGGGTGGGCAATCAGCCCCAGCATTTT. The J gene is TRBJ1-5, the V gene TRBV15, with D unclear. Per the germline V gene, CDR1 is LNHNV and CDR2 is YYDKDF (reference sequence). V lost 4 bases and J lost 2, with 9 bases in between. This CDR3 contains 14 residues.

Concerning this clone itself: A read error may account for a junction end that differs from germline. This chain joins TRBV29-1 and TRBJ2-6; possibly TRBD1 for D (7 bases). The germline CDR1 and CDR2 sequences are SQVTM and ANQGSEA. The CDR3 has 14 amino acids. CDR3 loop: CSVKQGTGANGLTF. CDR3 in DNA: TGCAGCGTAAAACAGGGGACTGGGGCCAACGGCCTGACTTTC.

V usage is TRBV5-1 and J usage is TRBJ2-2, with D possibly matching TRBD2 (6 bases). The CDR3 has 18 amino acids. V was shortened by 4 bases and J by 4 bases, with 23 bases between the two germline ends. CDR1 and CDR2 from the germline V gene are SGHRS and YFSETQ. The CDR3 sequence is CASSRGTAITLPTGELFF. CDR3 nucleotide sequence: TGCGCCAGCAGCCGCGGGACGGCTATAACTCTGCCCACCGGGGAGCTGTTTTTT.

This chain links TRBV7-2 with TRBJ2-7; TRBD1 agrees at 7 bases. Trimming removed 1 base from V and 3 bases from J; junction bases left unmatched: 3. CDR1 SGHTA and CDR2 FQGNSA come from the germline V gene. The CDR3 is 14 residues long. The CDR3 DNA follows: TGTGCCAGCAGCTTAGATGCAGGGGGCTACGAGCAGTACTTC. As protein: CASSLDAGGYEQYF.